This TCR beta chain was captured by sequencing in a study of long-term antiretroviral therapy in people with HIV. Background on the study: The 2015 recommendation for immediate ART came about a decade after the earliest samples.

Whole-study findings and limits: Repertoires looked antigen-experienced, with only a slight naive shift after ART. For ART adherence, viral resistance and therapy changes, no data were available. With ART, diversity went up but was still lower than in transplant donor controls.

This was the immunoSEQ v3.0 assay at survey level. The data were produced by immunoSEQ multiplex PCR, yet TCRdb's version contains in-frame clones alone and is incomplete. The sample consists of about 35,000 clones, 70% to 90% of them appearing once. This clone was counted only a few times. Its antigen remains unidentified. Specimen: unsorted PBMCs, collected 2.2 years after starting antiretroviral therapy. This TCR came from a man younger than 35 with HIV.

The CDR3 sequence: CASSLTLFHEQYF. CDR3 DNA sequence: TGTGCCAGCAGTTTAACCCTGTTTCACGAGCAGTACTTC. This chain joins TRBV27 and TRBJ2-7; D is undetermined. From germline, CDR1 is MNHEY and CDR2 SMNVEV (reference sequence). Trimming took off 2 bases at V and 5 bases at J, with 10 bases between the two ends. The CDR3 extends over 13 amino acids.